The text below deals with one T cell receptor (beta chain). As yet, its antigen is unknown. The table came from immunoSEQ multiplex PCR; TCRdb's copy has only in-frame clones and leaves some out. The data contain 130,000 or so clones, about 93% of them singletons. The length of the CDR3 is 12 residues. CDR1 and CDR2 from the germline V gene are SGHNT and YENEEA. V was pared by 5 bases and J by 7 bases, with 8 bases between. The record originates from a study of OX40 agonist ivuxolimab in advanced cancers. Across the whole study: Earlier treatment with anti-PD-1, anti-PD-L1 or anti-CTLA-4 was permitted, and roughly 40% had received some. Notes on the study in general: CD4+ and CD8+ blood T cells expanded clonally by week 6 at 0.1 to 3.0 mg/kg.

The genes are TRBV11-3 and TRBJ2-2, with D tentatively TRBD1 (6 bases). The sequence was obtained from an adult with an advanced solid tumor such as melanoma, head and neck, liver or kidney cancer. Sequencing was performed on CD4+ or CD8+ T cells sorted from blood, taken in a trial of the OX40 agonist ivuxolimab. This chain's CDR3 is CASSNRVGELFF. DNA for the CDR3: TGTGCCAGCAGCAACAGGGTCGGGGAGCTGTTTTTT.